Shown below are 16 T cell receptor beta chains from a single sample sequenced in a study of cytomegalovirus exposure and HLA in healthy donors. Profiling relied on immunoSEQ multiplex PCR, and the TCRdb table lists in-frame clones only, not all of them. This table has 150,000 to 200,000 clones, about 90% appearing once. The sequenced sample consisted of PBMCs. All receptors derive from a young woman in good health and CMV-seropositive.

As for this clone: Other DNA sequences in this specimen translate into the identical CDR3. This chain uses TRBV11-2 with TRBJ1-3; D is unclear. Germline values: CDR1 SGHAT, CDR2 FQNNGV. The CDR3 contains 14 residues. The V end lost 2 bases, the J end lost 1 base, and 6 bases lay between the germline ends. The CDR3 protein is CASSLTGSGNTIYF. CDR3 coding DNA: TGTGCCAGCAGCTTAACTGGTTCTGGAAACACCATATATTTT.

The chain combines TRBV6-1 with TRBJ2-7; 13 bases map to TRBD2. The germline V gene has CDR1 MNHNS and CDR2 SASEGT. The length of the CDR3 is 17 residues. J was trimmed by 7 bases and V by 0 bases; bases with no gene match: 9. The CDR3 DNA reads as TGTGCCAGCAGTGAAGCCGGACTAGCGGGGGCTCGTCGGGAGCAGTACTTC. Protein product: CASSEAGLAGARREQYF.

This chain links TRBV4-1 with TRBJ1-3; 9 bases match TRBD1. The CDR3 extends over 15 amino acids. The J segment lost 2 bases and the V segment lost 4 bases, leaving 3 bases of the junction unmatched. Looked up from germline, CDR1 is MGHRA and CDR2 is YSYEKL. The CDR3 sequence is CASSLGTGTGNTIYF. In DNA form, the CDR3 reads TGCGCCAGCAGCCTCGGGACAGGGACTGGAAACACCATATATTTT.

The chain combines TRBV19 with TRBJ2-2; D remains unclear. This CDR3 has 14 amino acids. Per germline, CDR1 LNHDA and CDR2 SQIVND (reference sequence). Between the trimmed V and J ends, which lost 7 bases and 0 bases, there was a span of 9 bases. CDR3 sequence reads: CASMWSANTGELFF. CDR3 bases: TGTGCCAGTATGTGGAGTGCGAACACCGGGGAGCTGTTTTTT.

J is TRBJ2-1 and V is TRBV27, with 12 bases matching TRBD2. Trimming took 5 bases from V and 2 from J; bases not matched to a gene: 13. The CDR3 loop spans 19 amino acids. Germline V gene lookup returns CDR1 MNHEY and CDR2 SMNVEV (reference sequence). The CDR3 region is CASSVVRLAGVLPYNEQFF. CDR3 DNA sequence: TGTGCCAGCAGTGTGGTGAGACTAGCGGGAGTTCTCCCCTACAATGAGCAGTTCTTC.

The rearrangement links TRBV28 to TRBJ2-7, with unresolved D. The ends were cut back, 5 bases at V and 5 bases at J, with 19 bases in the middle. CDR1 and CDR2 from the germline V gene are MDHEN and SYDVKM. The CDR3 loop spans 15 amino acids. CDR3 DNA: TGTGCCAGCAGTACCGCATTCGTGGGCAGGAACGAGCAGTACTTC. This sequence encodes CASSTAFVGRNEQYF.

This clone has a single count. This sequence joins TRBV5-6 and TRBJ2-5; D gene ambiguous. Germline V gene data show CDR1 as SGHDT and CDR2 as YYEEEE. The CDR3 length is 12 residues. V shed 0 bases and J shed 4 bases, with 4 bases lying between them. DNA of the CDR3: TGTGCCAGCAGCTTGGCTTTAGAGACCCAGTACTTC. Encoded protein: CASSLALETQYF.

In this sample, this clone turned up a few times. The gene calls are TRBV5-6 and TRBJ2-7; TRBD1 might be the D (5 bases). The germline V gene has CDR1 SGHDT and CDR2 YYEEEE. With 4 bases removed from V and 1 base from J, the gap between germline ends came to 6 bases. This CDR3 region has 12 residues. The CDR3 sequence: CASSDRSYEQYF. The CDR3 region has the DNA TGTGCCAGCAGCGACAGATCCTACGAGCAGTACTTC.

The genes are TRBV4-1 and TRBJ1-6, with TRBD1 matching 8 bases. The CDR3 contains 15 residues. The junction had 8 bases not matched to a gene; V was cut back by 9 bases and J by 4 bases. The germline CDR1 and CDR2 sequences are MGHRA and YSYEKL. CDR3 loop: CASPGQGKYNSPLHF. CDR3 bases: TGCGCCAGTCCTGGACAGGGAAAGTATAATTCACCCCTCCACTTT.

The rearrangement joins TRBV25-1 to TRBJ1-1, with TRBD1 matching 7 bases. Germline V gene sequence: CDR1 MGHDK, CDR2 SYGVNS. The CDR3 extends over 12 amino acids. The ends lost 4 bases at V and 10 bases at J; junction bases unmatched: 6. The CDR3 sequence: CASSAHRGSAFF. CDR3 bases: TGTGCCAGCAGTGCCCACAGGGGTTCAGCTTTCTTT.

Note on this clone: Other nucleotide sequences in the sample specify the same CDR3. The chain recombines TRBV27 with TRBJ1-5; 9 bases are a match to TRBD1. The trim removed 6 bases at V and 4 bases at J, leaving 4 bases unmatched. Per the germline V gene, CDR1 is MNHEY and CDR2 is SMNVEV (reference sequence). The CDR3 loop spans 14 amino acids. CDR3 nucleotide sequence: TGTGCCAGCAGCCGGGACAGGGATAATCAGCCCCAGCATTTT. It translates to CASSRDRDNQPQHF.

V and J are TRBV5-1 and TRBJ1-1; 7 nucleotides align to TRBD1. After removal of 2 bases from V and 4 bases from J, the junction contained 8 bases not matched to a gene. This CDR3 contains 15 residues. Germline loops: CDR1 SGHRS, CDR2 YFSETQ. DNA of the CDR3: TGCGCCAGCAGCTTAATACGGGACAGCTTCACTGAAGCTTTCTTT. This gives the protein CASSLIRDSFTEAFF. The full variable domain, its missing parts supplied by reference TRBV5-1 and TRBJ1-1, is KAGVTQTPRYLIKTRGQQVTLSCSPISGHRSVSWYQQTPGQGLQFLFEYFSETQRNKGNFPGRFSGRQFSNSRSEMNVSTLELGDSALYLCASSLIRDSFTEAFFGQGTRLTVV.

This clone was detected a few times. J is TRBJ1-2 and V is TRBV5-1; 8 nucleotides agree with TRBD1. The germline V gene has CDR1 SGHRS and CDR2 YFSETQ. This CDR3 is built from 14 residues. With V trimmed by 0 bases and J by 8 bases, 6 bases remained unmatched. CDR3 residues: CASSLATGVVGYTF. Here the CDR3 DNA reads TGCGCCAGCAGCTTGGCGACAGGGGTGGTCGGCTACACCTTC.

CDR3 DNA: TGTGCCAGCAGCTTACTGGGGGCAACTGAAGCTTTCTTT. Its protein product is CASSLLGATEAFF. This chain uses TRBV7-3 with TRBJ1-1; maybe TRBD1 (6 bases). V was trimmed by 2 bases and J by 5 bases, leaving 9 bases between them. The V gene's germline CDR1 is SGHTA and CDR2 FQGTGA. The CDR3 totals 13 residues.

The chain joins TRBV9 to TRBJ2-7, with 8 bases fitting TRBD1. CDR3 length: 16 amino acids. V gave up 2 bases and J gave up 2 bases; unmatched junction bases: 9. Germline V gene sequence: CDR1 SGDLS, CDR2 YYNGEE. CDR3 bases: TGTGCCAGCAGCGTCGAGACAGGGGTTACCCCCTACGAGCAGTACTTC. Protein: CASSVETGVTPYEQYF. Full variable domain (rest looked up from reference TRBV9 and TRBJ2-7): DSGVTQTPKHLITATGQRVTLRCSPRSGDLSVYWYQQSLDQGLQFLIQYYNGEERAKGNILERFSAQQFPDLHSELNLSSLELGDSALYFCASSVETGVTPYEQYFGPGTRLTVT.

This sequence joins TRBV9 and TRBJ2-1, with a tentative D call TRBD1 (6 bases). Between the trimmed V and J ends, which lost 1 base and 0 bases, there was a span of 14 bases. This CDR3 has 17 residues. Germline V gene data show CDR1 as SGDLS and CDR2 as YYNGEE. CDR3: CASSVLPQGSSYNEQFF. CDR3 in DNA: TGTGCCAGCAGCGTACTTCCTCAGGGGAGCTCCTACAATGAGCAGTTCTTC. Combining the CDR3 with reference TRBV9 and TRBJ2-1 gives the whole variable domain DSGVTQTPKHLITATGQRVTLRCSPRSGDLSVYWYQQSLDQGLQFLIQYYNGEERAKGNILERFSAQQFPDLHSELNLSSLELGDSALYFCASSVLPQGSSYNEQFFGPGTRLTVL.